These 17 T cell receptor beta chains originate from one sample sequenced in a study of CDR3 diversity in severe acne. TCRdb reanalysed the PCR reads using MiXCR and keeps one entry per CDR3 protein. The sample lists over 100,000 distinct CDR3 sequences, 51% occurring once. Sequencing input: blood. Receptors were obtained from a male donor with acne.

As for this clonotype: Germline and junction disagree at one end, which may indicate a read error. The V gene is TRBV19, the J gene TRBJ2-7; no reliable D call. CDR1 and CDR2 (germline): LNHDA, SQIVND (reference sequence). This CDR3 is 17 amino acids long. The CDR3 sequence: CAGSISLGNSRTYEQYF. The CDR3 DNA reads TGTGCCGGTAGTATATCGTTAGGGAATTCTCGAACCTACGAGCAGTACTTC.

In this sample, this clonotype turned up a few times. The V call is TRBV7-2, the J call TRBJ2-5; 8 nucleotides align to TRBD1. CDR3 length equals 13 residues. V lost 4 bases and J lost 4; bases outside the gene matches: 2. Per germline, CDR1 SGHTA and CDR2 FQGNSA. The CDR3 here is CASSSRGRETQYF. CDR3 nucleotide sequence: TGTGCCAGCAGCTCCAGGGGGCGAGAGACCCAGTACTTC.

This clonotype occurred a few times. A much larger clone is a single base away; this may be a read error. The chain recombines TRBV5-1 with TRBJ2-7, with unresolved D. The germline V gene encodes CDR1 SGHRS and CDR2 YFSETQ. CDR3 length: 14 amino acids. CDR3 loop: CASSLALGSYGQYF. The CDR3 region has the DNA TGCGCCAGCAGCTTGGCTTTGGGCTCCTACGGGCAGTACTTC.

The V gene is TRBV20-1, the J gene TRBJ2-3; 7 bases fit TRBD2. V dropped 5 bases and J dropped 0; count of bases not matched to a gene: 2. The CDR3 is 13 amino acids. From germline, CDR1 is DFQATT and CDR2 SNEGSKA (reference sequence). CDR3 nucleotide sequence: TGCAGTGCTTATAGCGGGAGCACAGATACGCAGTATTTT. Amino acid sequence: CSAYSGSTDTQYF.

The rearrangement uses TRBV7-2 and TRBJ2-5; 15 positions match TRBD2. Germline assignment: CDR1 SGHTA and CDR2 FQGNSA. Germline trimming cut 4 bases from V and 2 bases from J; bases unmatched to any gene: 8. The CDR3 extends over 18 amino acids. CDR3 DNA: TGTGCCAGCAGCTCTAGGACTAGCGGGAGGGCAGGGCAAGAGACCCAGTACTTC. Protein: CASSSRTSGRAGQETQYF.

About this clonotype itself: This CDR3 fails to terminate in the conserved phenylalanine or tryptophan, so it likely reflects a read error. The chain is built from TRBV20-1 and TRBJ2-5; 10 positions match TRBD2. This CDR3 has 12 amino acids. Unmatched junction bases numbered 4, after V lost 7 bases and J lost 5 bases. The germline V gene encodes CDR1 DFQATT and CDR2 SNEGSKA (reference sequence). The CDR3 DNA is TGCAGTGGGGAGCGGGAGGGGGAGACCCAGTACCTC. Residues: CSGEREGETQYL.

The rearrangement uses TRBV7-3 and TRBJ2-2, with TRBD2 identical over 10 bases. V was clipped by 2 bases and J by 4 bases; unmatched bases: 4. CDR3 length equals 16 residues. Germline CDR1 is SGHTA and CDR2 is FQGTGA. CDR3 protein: CASSLQGLAATGELFF. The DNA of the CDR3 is TGTGCCAGCAGCTTACAAGGACTAGCGGCCACCGGGGAGCTGTTTTTT.

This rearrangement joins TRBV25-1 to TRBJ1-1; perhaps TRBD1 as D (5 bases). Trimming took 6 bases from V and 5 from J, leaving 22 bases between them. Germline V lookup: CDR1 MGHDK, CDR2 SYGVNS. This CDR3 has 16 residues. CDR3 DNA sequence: TGTGCCAGCAGCCCTGCCGAGGGGACCACTTTTACTGAAGCTTTCTTT. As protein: CASSPAEGTTFTEAFF.

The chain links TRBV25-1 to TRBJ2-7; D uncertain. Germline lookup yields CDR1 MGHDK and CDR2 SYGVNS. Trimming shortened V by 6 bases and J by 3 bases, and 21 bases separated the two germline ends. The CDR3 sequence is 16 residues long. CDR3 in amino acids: CASRSASHWEVYEQYF. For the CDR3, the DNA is TGTGCCAGCAGATCCGCCTCCCACTGGGAAGTCTACGAGCAGTACTTC.

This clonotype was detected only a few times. CDR3 region: CASGANVLTF. CDR3 nucleotide sequence: TGTGCCAGCGGGGCCAACGTCCTGACTTTC. This chain uses TRBV2 with TRBJ2-6, with D unclear. The CDR3 covers 10 residues. V was cut by 8 bases and J by 4 bases, with 0 bases left in between. Per the germline V gene, CDR1 is SNHLY and CDR2 is FYNNEI.

CDR3 DNA: TGTGCCAGCAGTCCTTCCGGGACAGGGAACTATGGCTACACCTTC. Translation gives CASSPSGTGNYGYTF. The chain combines TRBV25-1 with TRBJ1-2, with 9 bases fitting TRBD1. This CDR3 spans 15 amino acids. The V gene's germline CDR1 is MGHDK and CDR2 SYGVNS. V lost 5 bases, J lost 2 bases, and 6 bases stayed unmatched.

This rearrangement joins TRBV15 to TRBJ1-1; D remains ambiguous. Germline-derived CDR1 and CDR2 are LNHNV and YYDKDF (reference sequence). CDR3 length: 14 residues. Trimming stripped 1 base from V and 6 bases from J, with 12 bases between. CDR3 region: CATSRASTFPEAFF. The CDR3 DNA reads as TGTGCCACCAGCAGAGCCTCAACATTCCCTGAAGCTTTCTTT.

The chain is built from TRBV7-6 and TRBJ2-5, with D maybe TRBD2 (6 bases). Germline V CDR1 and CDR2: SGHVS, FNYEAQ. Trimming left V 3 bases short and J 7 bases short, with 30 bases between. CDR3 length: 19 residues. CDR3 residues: CASSLLPNSTRGRARTQYF. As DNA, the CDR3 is TGTGCCAGCAGCTTGCTCCCTAATTCTACGCGGGGACGGGCTAGGACCCAGTACTTC. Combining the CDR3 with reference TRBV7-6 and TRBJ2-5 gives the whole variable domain GAGVSQSPRYKVTKRGQDVALRCDPISGHVSLYWYRQALGQGPEFLTYFNYEAQQDKSGLPNDRFSAERPEGSISTLTIQRTEQRDSAMYRCASSLLPNSTRGRARTQYFGPGTRLLVL.

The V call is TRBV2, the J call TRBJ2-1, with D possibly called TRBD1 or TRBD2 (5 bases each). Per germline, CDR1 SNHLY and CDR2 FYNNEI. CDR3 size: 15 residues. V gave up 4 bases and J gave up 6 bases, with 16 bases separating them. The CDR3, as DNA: TGTGCCAGCAGTGGGGACGGCCTCTTAGGCAATGAGCAGTTCTTC. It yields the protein CASSGDGLLGNEQFF.

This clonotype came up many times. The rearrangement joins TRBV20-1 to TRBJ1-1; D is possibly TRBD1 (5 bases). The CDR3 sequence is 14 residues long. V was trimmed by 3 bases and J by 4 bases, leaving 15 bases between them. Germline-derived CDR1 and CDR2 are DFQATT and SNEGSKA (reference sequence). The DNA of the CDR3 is TGCAGTGCTAGGGCAAGAGGGGCGGTCACTGAAGCTTTCTTT. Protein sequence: CSARARGAVTEAFF.

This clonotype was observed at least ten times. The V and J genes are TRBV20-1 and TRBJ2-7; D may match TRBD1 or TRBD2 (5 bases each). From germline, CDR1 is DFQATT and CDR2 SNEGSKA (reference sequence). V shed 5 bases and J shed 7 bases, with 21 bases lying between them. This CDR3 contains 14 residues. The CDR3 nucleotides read TGCAGTGCTGATGATTGGGCTGGGGGTCAAGAGCAGTACTTC. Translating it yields CSADDWAGGQEQYF.

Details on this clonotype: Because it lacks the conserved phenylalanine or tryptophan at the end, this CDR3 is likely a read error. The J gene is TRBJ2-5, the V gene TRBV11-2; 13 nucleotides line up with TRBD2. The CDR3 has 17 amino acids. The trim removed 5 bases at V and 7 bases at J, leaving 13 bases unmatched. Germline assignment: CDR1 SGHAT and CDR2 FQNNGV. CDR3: CASSISPGLAGPGTQYS. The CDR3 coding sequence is TGTGCCAGCAGCATCTCCCCGGGACTAGCGGGGCCAGGGACCCAGTACTCC.